The 16 T cell receptor beta chains in this list originate from one sample, sequenced in a study of blood T cell repertoires in COVID-19. This table comes from immunoSEQ multiplex PCR, and its TCRdb copy is limited to in-frame clones, with some not included. This sample yields 150,000 to 200,000 clones, of which over 80% are seen a single time; approximately 8% belongs to the top ten. Material: peripheral blood. These receptors were obtained from a woman aged 70-85 years with COVID-19, enrolled during active disease.

The CDR3 nucleotides read TGTGCCAGCAGCTTATCGGGGGTGAATCAGCCCCAGCATTTT. Translated, it gives CASSLSGVNQPQHF. V is TRBV5-4 and J is TRBJ1-5; TRBD1 is a possible D gene (5 bases). The CDR3 is 14 amino acids. V lost 2 bases to trimming and J lost 4 bases, with 10 bases between them. Per germline, CDR1 SGHNT and CDR2 YYREEE (reference sequence).

CDR3 coding DNA: TGTGCCAGCTCACCCGAGAATGAGCAGTTCTTC. Its translation: CASSPENEQFF. V gene TRBV18 combines with J gene TRBJ2-1; D remains ambiguous. The germline V gene has CDR1 KGHSH and CDR2 LQKENI. The CDR3 totals 11 residues. Trimming pared 3 bases from V and 7 bases from J, leaving 4 bases between. Full variable domain (rest looked up from reference TRBV18 and TRBJ2-1): NAGVMQNPRHLVRRRGQEARLRCSPMKGHSHVYWYRQLPEEGLKFMVYLQKENIIDESGMPKERFSAEFPKEGPSILRIQQVVRGDSAAYFCASSPENEQFFGPGTRLTVL.

The chain joins TRBV19 to TRBJ2-5, with D maybe TRBD2 (6 bases). CDR1 and CDR2 from the germline V gene are LNHDA and SQIVND (reference sequence). The CDR3 contains 12 residues. Deletions cut 6 bases from V and 5 bases from J, with 10 bases between. Here the CDR3 reads CASREGRETQYF. The CDR3 DNA follows: TGTGCCAGTAGGGAGGGTCGGGAGACCCAGTACTTC.

The chain carries TRBV11-1 and TRBJ2-2, with 7 nucleotides matching TRBD1. Germline CDR1 and CDR2: SGHAT and FQDESV (reference sequence). J gave up 7 bases and V 0 bases, and 2 bases lay outside the gene matches. This CDR3 is built from 14 residues. The CDR3 sequence: CASSLAQGVGELFF. CDR3 DNA: TGTGCCAGCAGCTTAGCGCAGGGGGTCGGGGAGCTGTTTTTT.

This clone has just a few counts. V and J are TRBV4-1 and TRBJ2-2; 11 bases fit TRBD2. The CDR3 runs 18 residues. From germline, CDR1 is MGHRA and CDR2 YSYEKL. The V and J ends lost 2 bases and 5 bases, in that order; junction bases with no gene match: 10. The CDR3 spells CASSQPHLIAGGTGELFF. The CDR3 coding sequence is TGCGCCAGCAGCCAACCCCATCTGATAGCGGGAGGGACCGGGGAGCTGTTTTTT.

The chain links TRBV19 to TRBJ1-1, with a possible D match to TRBD1 (6 bases). The CDR3 is 15 amino acids. The V gene lost 3 bases and the J gene lost 0 bases, with 11 bases spanning the gap. Per the germline V gene, CDR1 is LNHDA and CDR2 is SQIVND (reference sequence). In DNA, the CDR3 is TGTGCCAGTAGTATGGGGGCAGGGATGAACACTGAAGCTTTCTTT. Translating gives CASSMGAGMNTEAFF. The entire variable domain, with the rest obtained from reference TRBV19 and TRBJ1-1, is as follows: DGGITQSPKYLFRKEGQNVTLSCEQNLNHDAMYWYRQDPGQGLRLIYYSQIVNDFQKGDIAEGYSVSREKKESFPLTVTSAQKNPTAFYLCASSMGAGMNTEAFFGQGTRLTVV.

This clone was recorded once. V and J are TRBV3-1 (or the pseudogene TRBV3-2) and TRBJ2-1; 7 bases align to TRBD1. Trimming at V came to 4 bases and at J to 7 bases, leaving 7 bases not matched to a gene. The CDR3 has 14 amino acids. The V gene's germline CDR1 is LGHDT and CDR2 YNNKEL (reference sequence). CDR3 sequence: CASSPRTGPNEQFF. The DNA of the CDR3 is TGTGCCAGCAGCCCCCGGACAGGACCTAATGAGCAGTTCTTC.

The chain has TRBV15 and TRBJ1-4; 9 bases line up with TRBD1. The CDR3 has 14 amino acids. CDR1 LNHNV and CDR2 YYDKDF come from the germline V gene (reference sequence). With 3 bases clipped from V and 7 bases from J, the junction kept 3 bases outside the gene matches. CDR3 DNA: TGTGCCACCAGCAGCCCGGGACAGGGTGAAAAACTGTTTTTT. This codes for CATSSPGQGEKLFF.

The rearrangement links TRBV14 to TRBJ1-1, with D unresolved. With 0 bases removed from V and 8 bases from J, the gap between germline ends came to 7 bases. Per the germline V gene, CDR1 is SGHDN and CDR2 is FVKESK. There are 12 residues in the CDR3. This CDR3 is CASSQDRSEAFF. Here the CDR3 DNA reads TGTGCCAGCAGCCAAGACAGGTCCGAAGCTTTCTTT.

Concerning this clone itself: Other DNA variants within this sample encode the same CDR3. This rearrangement joins TRBV28 to TRBJ2-6, with TRBD1 matching 8 bases. Germline V gives CDR1 MDHEN, CDR2 SYDVKM. This CDR3 has 17 residues. J lost 0 bases, V lost 6 bases, and 7 bases had no gene match. The CDR3 DNA is TGTGCCAGCAGAAGGACAGGGCTCCGCTCTGGGGCCAACGTCCTGACTTTC. It yields the protein CASRRTGLRSGANVLTF.

The chain uses TRBV4-1 and TRBJ1-1, with D possibly TRBD1 on 6 matching bases. V was clipped by 0 bases and J by 5 bases, with 16 bases between them. CDR3 length: 16 amino acids. Per germline, CDR1 MGHRA and CDR2 YSYEKL. The CDR3 bases are TGCGCCAGCAGCCAAGATCCTACAGGGATTTTGACTGAAGCTTTCTTT. Amino acid sequence: CASSQDPTGILTEAFF.

This rearrangement joins TRBV12-3 or TRBV12-4 to TRBJ2-7, with D possibly matching TRBD2 (6 bases). CDR3 length: 13 amino acids. Trimming shortened V by 3 bases and J by 4 bases, and 10 bases separated the two germline ends. The CDR3 nucleotides read TGTGCCAGCAGTTTGCAGGAGGGGTACGAGCAGTACTTC. Translated: CASSLQEGYEQYF.

The V gene is TRBV5-1, the J gene TRBJ2-7; 10 nucleotides agree with TRBD1. Germline lookup yields CDR1 SGHRS and CDR2 YFSETQ. J was trimmed by 7 bases and V by 5 bases; bases with no gene match: 9. This CDR3 is 14 amino acids long. The CDR3 DNA is TGCGCCAGCAGTTCCACCGGGACAGGGGCTGAGCAGTACTTC. It codes for CASSSTGTGAEQYF. Full variable domain (outside the CDR3, taken from reference TRBV5-1 and TRBJ2-7): KAGVTQTPRYLIKTRGQQVTLSCSPISGHRSVSWYQQTPGQGLQFLFEYFSETQRNKGNFPGRFSGRQFSNSRSEMNVSTLELGDSALYLCASSSTGTGAEQYFGPGTRLTVT.

V and J are TRBV29-1 and TRBJ2-1, with a possible D match to TRBD2 (7 bases). Trimming shortened V by 0 bases and J by 9 bases, and 15 bases separated the two germline ends. CDR1 SQVTM and CDR2 ANQGSEA come from the germline V gene. The CDR3 runs to 14 residues. DNA of the CDR3: TGCAGCGTTGAAGAACGACGGGGGGCCACTGAGCAGTTCTTC. Amino acids: CSVEERRGATEQFF.

This chain joins TRBV19 and TRBJ2-7, with 9 bases lining up with TRBD2. Per germline, CDR1 LNHDA and CDR2 SQIVND (reference sequence). The CDR3 spans 15 residues. Trimming at V came to 3 bases and at J to 6 bases, leaving 9 bases not matched to a gene. The CDR3 region is CASSILIAGVGEQYF. The DNA of the CDR3 is TGTGCCAGTAGTATCTTGATAGCGGGAGTGGGCGAGCAGTACTTC.

This sequence joins TRBV12-3 or TRBV12-4 and TRBJ2-7, with a tentative D call TRBD1 (5 bases). Trimming removed 7 bases from V and 3 bases from J, with 13 bases in between. CDR3 length: 13 amino acids. Here the CDR3 reads CASKMTVGYEQYF. CDR3 coding DNA: TGTGCCAGCAAAATGACAGTGGGCTACGAGCAGTACTTC.